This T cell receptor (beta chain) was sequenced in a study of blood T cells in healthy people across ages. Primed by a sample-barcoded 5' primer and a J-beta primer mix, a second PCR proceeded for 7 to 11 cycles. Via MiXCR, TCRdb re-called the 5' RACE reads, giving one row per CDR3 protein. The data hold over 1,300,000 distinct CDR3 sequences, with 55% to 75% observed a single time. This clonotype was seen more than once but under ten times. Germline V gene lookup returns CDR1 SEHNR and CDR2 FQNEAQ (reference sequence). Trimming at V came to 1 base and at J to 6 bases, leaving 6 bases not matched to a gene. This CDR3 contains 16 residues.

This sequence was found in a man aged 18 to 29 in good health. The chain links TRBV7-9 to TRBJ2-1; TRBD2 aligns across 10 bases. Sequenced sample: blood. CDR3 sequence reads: CASSLGRTSGANEQFF. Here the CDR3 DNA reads TGTGCCAGCAGCTTAGGCCGGACTAGCGGAGCCAATGAGCAGTTCTTC. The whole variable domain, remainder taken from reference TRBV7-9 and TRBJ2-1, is DTGVSQNPRHKITKRGQNVTFRCDPISEHNRLYWYRQTLGQGPEFLTYFQNEAQLEKSRLLSDRFSAERPKGSFSTLEIQRTEQGDSAMYLCASSLGRTSGANEQFFGPGTRLTVL.